The 13 T cell receptor beta chains presented below share a single source sample, sequenced in a study of shared clonotypes between healthy human individuals. The protocol was immunoSEQ multiplex PCR, while the TCRdb copy is restricted to in-frame clones and leaves out a portion. Among about 460,000 clones listed, roughly three quarters were seen once. The sequencing sample was made of PBMCs. Source of these receptors: a woman aged 40-49 years in good health. Some clones in this sample may be carry-over from other donors' samples.

There are many counts of this clone. The CDR3 nucleotides read TGTGCCAGCAGCTTGGCCGCAGGGCCCGCCCAAGAGACCCAGTACTTC. Protein sequence: CASSLAAGPAQETQYF. This rearrangement joins TRBV5-6 to TRBJ2-5, with D tentatively TRBD1 (5 bases). The germline V gene has CDR1 SGHDT and CDR2 YYEEEE. This CDR3 has 16 amino acids. Trimming took 0 bases from V and 1 from J, leaving 13 bases between them.

This sequence joins TRBV18 and TRBJ2-5; 11 nucleotides match TRBD2. There are 14 residues in the CDR3. From germline, CDR1 is KGHSH and CDR2 LQKENI. The J segment lost 4 bases and the V segment lost 6 bases, leaving 4 bases of the junction unmatched. CDR3 nucleotide sequence: TGTGCCAGCTCCCGTCTAGCGGGAGGAGAGACCCAGTACTTC. It translates to CASSRLAGGETQYF.

This clone was counted a few times. The chain links TRBV4-2 to TRBJ1-4; TRBD1 might be the D (5 bases). The V end was cut by 0 bases, the J end by 7 bases, with 18 bases between. The CDR3 extends over 17 amino acids. CDR1 and CDR2 (germline): LGHNA, YNFKEQ. In nucleotides, the CDR3 is TGTGCCAGCAGCCAAGAGGCAGGGATGGGATCTGGTGAAAAACTGTTTTTT. It encodes CASSQEAGMGSGEKLFF.

This chain connects TRBV5-1 to TRBJ1-3; D ambiguous. The length of the CDR3 is 15 residues. The V gene's germline CDR1 is SGHRS and CDR2 YFSETQ. V dropped 8 bases and J dropped 8 bases, with 23 bases sitting between them. CDR3 nucleotides: TGCGCCAGGAGGACCCGACCCGGGTTCAGAGACACCATATATTTT. This gives the protein CARRTRPGFRDTIYF.

This clone was seen just once. The V gene is TRBV10-3, the J gene TRBJ2-1; 10 bases map to TRBD2. CDR1 ENHRY and CDR2 SYGVKD come from the germline V gene. The CDR3 consists of 18 residues. Unmatched junction bases numbered 9, after V lost 3 bases and J lost 1 base. The CDR3 protein is CAISDIAGGSKSYNEQFF. CDR3 nucleotide sequence: TGTGCCATCAGTGATATAGCGGGAGGTTCGAAATCCTACAATGAGCAGTTCTTC.

V usage is TRBV10-2 and J usage is TRBJ1-3; the D gene is possibly TRBD1 (5 bases). Germline CDR1 is WSHSY and CDR2 is SAAADI. The length of the CDR3 is 11 residues. V gave up 2 bases and J gave up 9 bases, with 5 bases separating them. This chain's CDR3 is CASSEGGTIYF. For the CDR3, the DNA is TGCGCCAGCAGTGAGGGGGGCACCATATATTTT.

The chain joins TRBV5-1 to TRBJ1-2; TRBD1 matches 8 bases. The CDR3 spans 14 residues. CDR1 and CDR2 from the germline V gene are SGHRS and YFSETQ. Trimming took 0 bases from V and 5 from J; bases not matched to a gene: 3. CDR3 nucleotide sequence: TGCGCCAGCAGCTTGGGTCAGGGGGCTTATGGCTACACCTTC. It translates to CASSLGQGAYGYTF.

A single count supports this clone. The rearrangement joins TRBV4-1 to TRBJ2-1; tentative D call: TRBD1 (5 bases). The CDR3 runs to 17 residues. The V end lost 0 bases, the J end lost 7 bases, and 19 bases lay between the germline ends. The germline V gene has CDR1 MGHRA and CDR2 YSYEKL. Here the CDR3 reads CASSQEWQGRFVNEQFF. The CDR3 coding sequence is TGCGCCAGCAGCCAAGAGTGGCAGGGCCGGTTTGTGAATGAGCAGTTCTTC.

The chain links TRBV4-2 to TRBJ2-5; TRBD1 matches 8 bases. The DNA end favors TRBJ2-7, so the J call may be wrong. The germline V gene has CDR1 LGHNA and CDR2 YNFKEQ. The CDR3 is made up of 14 amino acids. The CDR3 DNA reads as TGTGCCAGCAGCCGCCAGGGACAGGCCTACGAGCAGTACTTC. Amino acids: CASSRQGQAYEQYF.

This clone appeared once. The chain combines TRBV29-1 with TRBJ2-5, with TRBD2 matching over 10 bases. The J call may be faulty, since TRBJ2-7 better matches the DNA end. Per the germline V gene, CDR1 is SQVTM and CDR2 is ANQGSEA. CDR3 length: 14 residues. In nucleotides, the CDR3 is TGCAGCGTTGGGGCTAGCGGGGGATCCTACGAGCAGTACTTC. Translated: CSVGASGGSYEQYF.

About this clone: This likely came from a read error, as a far larger clone is one base away. The J gene is TRBJ2-1, the V gene TRBV30; TRBD2 aligns across 7 bases. CDR1 and CDR2 from the germline V gene are GTSNPN and SVGIG (reference sequence). The CDR3 contains 13 residues. Losses at the gene ends were 6 bases for V and 4 bases for J; bases not matched to a gene: 6. CDR3 nucleotides: TGTGCCTGTACAAGGACTAGTTACAATGAGCAGTTCTTC. Amino acids: CACTRTSYNEQFF.

A remark on this clone: One base separates it from a far larger clone, so it is likely a read error. Other DNA sequences in the same sample also yield this CDR3. V gene TRBV4-1 combines with J gene TRBJ2-2; 10 bases map to TRBD1. V shed 4 bases and J 8 bases; nucleotides not matched to a gene: 4. The germline CDR1 and CDR2 sequences are MGHRA and YSYEKL. This CDR3 has 14 residues. For the CDR3, the DNA is TGCGCCAGCAGCCTAGGGACAGGGGTAGGGGAGCTGTTTTTT. Translating gives CASSLGTGVGELFF.

The chain couples TRBV30 to TRBJ2-7; either TRBD1 or TRBD2 may fit D (5 bases each). This CDR3 is 14 amino acids long. V shed 3 bases and J shed 1 base, with 13 bases lying between them. Looked up from germline, CDR1 is GTSNPN and CDR2 is SVGIG (reference sequence). The DNA for the CDR3 is TGTGCCTGGAGGGGGGTAGCGTCGTCCTACGAGCAGTACTTC. It encodes CAWRGVASSYEQYF.